This T cell receptor (beta chain) was captured in a study of blood T cell repertoires in COVID-19. Here immunoSEQ multiplex PCR was the method, and the copy in TCRdb shows in-frame clones only, minus some. In the table there are roughly 130,000 clones, roughly 80% of which are singletons. This CDR3 spans 16 amino acids. Germline-derived CDR1 and CDR2 are MNHEY and SVGEGT. Trimming took 0 bases from V and 8 from J, leaving 19 bases between them. Sequenced: PBMCs or T cells enriched from blood (not recorded which). The sequence came from a man aged 45-65 years who had recovered from COVID-19. The chain combines TRBV6-2 or TRBV6-3 with TRBJ1-2; TRBD1 is a possible D gene (6 bases). The CDR3 protein is CASSYSASTGLTGYTF. The CDR3 nucleotides are TGTGCCAGCAGTTACTCCGCCTCTACAGGGCTTACGGGCTACACCTTC.